Shown below are 27 T cell receptor beta chains from a single sample sequenced in a study of graft-versus-host responses after intestinal transplantation. Antigen specificity for these receptors is unknown. Method: immunoSEQ multiplex PCR; TCRdb's copy keeps in-frame clones and lacks some. Of more than 95,000 clones listed, approximately 90% were seen once; the top ten hold around 0.15%. Sequenced here: unstimulated CD4+ T cells sorted from spleen or lymph node cells, sampled before intestinal transplant. The receptors were gathered from a human donor who received an intestinal transplant.

A single count supports this clone. The chain links TRBV5-1 to TRBJ2-3; TRBD1 agrees at 8 bases. This CDR3 has 15 residues. CDR1 SGHRS and CDR2 YFSETQ come from the germline V gene. V lost 4 bases to trimming and J lost 8 bases; unmatched junction nucleotides: 12. CDR3 sequence: CASSEQGVAQGTQYF. The CDR3 DNA sequence: TGCGCCAGCAGCGAACAGGGGGTAGCCCAAGGTACGCAGTATTTT.

The chain combines TRBV4-1 with TRBJ1-2, with 7 bases matching TRBD1. Per the germline V gene, CDR1 is MGHRA and CDR2 is YSYEKL. This CDR3 region has 17 residues. The trim removed 5 bases at V and 6 bases at J, leaving 18 bases unmatched. The CDR3 region has the DNA TGCGCCAGCAGCAACGACAGGGTCCGAGCATCCTTTAATGGCTACACCTTC. The encoded protein is CASSNDRVRASFNGYTF.

The chain is built from TRBV7-9 and TRBJ1-2; D perhaps matches TRBD1 (5 bases). Germline CDR1 is SEHNR and CDR2 is FQNEAQ (reference sequence). The V and J ends lost 1 base and 2 bases respectively, with 5 bases between them. The CDR3 has 13 residues. CDR3 sequence reads: CASSLGTNYGYTF. For the CDR3, the DNA is TGTGCCAGCAGCTTAGGGACAAACTATGGCTACACCTTC.

This rearrangement joins TRBV5-1 to TRBJ2-3; possible D gene TRBD2, 5 bases. V lost 0 bases and J 4 bases, leaving 9 bases between the germline ends. CDR1 and CDR2 (germline): SGHRS, YFSETQ. The CDR3 consists of 14 residues. The CDR3 region has the DNA TGCGCCAGCAGCTTGGACGAGGGAGCAGATACGCAGTATTTT. This gives the protein CASSLDEGADTQYF.

The rearrangement joins TRBV5-1 to TRBJ2-1; 9 positions agree with TRBD2. Unmatched junction bases numbered 5, after V lost 3 bases and J lost 4 bases. The germline V gene encodes CDR1 SGHRS and CDR2 YFSETQ. There are 15 residues in the CDR3. Here the CDR3 DNA reads TGCGCCAGCAGCTCCCTAGCGGGGTGGTACAATGAGCAGTTCTTC. It is translated as CASSSLAGWYNEQFF.

V is TRBV9 and J is TRBJ2-3; 10 bases match TRBD1. The V gene's germline CDR1 is SGDLS and CDR2 YYNGEE. V lost 2 bases to trimming and J lost 5 bases; unmatched junction nucleotides: 5. The CDR3 has 15 amino acids. In nucleotides, the CDR3 is TGTGCCAGCAGCGTGACCGGGACAGGGGAAGATACGCAGTATTTT. Protein sequence: CASSVTGTGEDTQYF.

V gene TRBV5-4 combines with J gene TRBJ2-7, with D uncertain. Trimming removed 4 bases at V and 1 base at J, with 15 bases between. Germline V gene sequence: CDR1 SGHNT, CDR2 YYREEE (reference sequence). CDR3 size: 15 residues. Here the CDR3 DNA reads TGTGCCAGCAGCCAAACCCCGGTCTTATCCTACGAGCAGTACTTC. Its translation: CASSQTPVLSYEQYF.

The chain is built from TRBV6-5 and TRBJ2-2, with TRBD2 matching 8 bases. Germline V gene lookup returns CDR1 MNHEY and CDR2 SVGAGI. Trimming took 4 bases from V and 4 from J; bases not matched to a gene: 5. This CDR3 is 15 amino acids long. CDR3 region: CASSSLAGVTGELFF. Here the CDR3 DNA reads TGTGCCAGCAGTTCGCTAGCGGGCGTCACCGGGGAGCTGTTTTTT.

V is TRBV28 and J is TRBJ2-7; D not certain. Trimming cost V 2 bases and J 2 bases, with 13 bases left between them. In germline, CDR1 is MDHEN, CDR2 SYDVKM. The CDR3 loop spans 15 amino acids. CDR3 region: CASSLTWQDTYEQYF. The CDR3 nucleotides are TGTGCCAGCAGTTTAACGTGGCAGGATACCTACGAGCAGTACTTC.

The chain uses TRBV7-7 and TRBJ2-5; TRBD2 aligns across 12 bases. This CDR3 has 16 residues. Germline loops: CDR1 SSHAT, CDR2 FNYEAQ (reference sequence). Trimming took 5 bases from V and 5 from J; bases not matched to a gene: 9. The DNA of the CDR3 is TGTGCCAGCAGCGAAACACTAGCGGGAGGACTGGAGACCCAGTACTTC. This sequence encodes CASSETLAGGLETQYF. Full variable domain (missing parts from reference TRBV7-7 and TRBJ2-5): GAGVSQSPRYKVTKRGQDVTLRCDPISSHATLYWYQQALGQGPEFLTYFNYEAQPDKSGLPSDRFSAERPEGSISTLTIQRTEQRDSAMYRCASSETLAGGLETQYFGPGTRLLVL.

This chain connects TRBV5-5 to TRBJ1-2, with 8 bases fitting TRBD1. Germline V gene data show CDR1 as SGHKS and CDR2 as YYEKEE (reference sequence). After removal of 4 bases from V and 4 bases from J, the junction contained 6 bases not matched to a gene. The CDR3 spans 14 residues. CDR3 DNA sequence: TGTGCCAGCAGCCTGTTGACAGGGGCCTATGGCTACACCTTC. Encoded protein: CASSLLTGAYGYTF.

This rearrangement joins TRBV9 to TRBJ1-5; D is uncertain. This CDR3 has 13 amino acids. CDR1 and CDR2 from the germline V gene are SGDLS and YYNGEE. Trimming took off 0 bases at V and 6 bases at J, with 7 bases between the two ends. The CDR3 DNA reads as TGTGCCAGCAGCGTAGAGCTTGGTCAGCCCCAGCATTTT. This translates into CASSVELGQPQHF. The whole variable domain, filled in from reference TRBV9 and TRBJ1-5, reads DSGVTQTPKHLITATGQRVTLRCSPRSGDLSVYWYQQSLDQGLQFLIQYYNGEERAKGNILERFSAQQFPDLHSELNLSSLELGDSALYFCASSVELGQPQHFGDGTRLSIL.

The chain combines TRBV28 with TRBJ2-5; 11 bases are a match to TRBD2. Germline lookup yields CDR1 MDHEN and CDR2 SYDVKM. The CDR3 consists of 14 residues. V shed 6 bases and J 5 bases; nucleotides not matched to a gene: 5. In DNA form, the CDR3 reads TGTGCCAGCAGCCAACTAGCGGGAGTCGAGACCCAGTACTTC. It is translated as CASSQLAGVETQYF.

This clone has only a few counts. The rearrangement links TRBV30 to TRBJ2-7, with TRBD1 as a possible D gene (5 bases). V lost 2 bases, J lost 3 bases, and 17 bases lay in between. CDR1 GTSNPN and CDR2 SVGIG come from the germline V gene (reference sequence). The CDR3 spans 15 residues. The CDR3 is CAWSYRTVGHYEQYF. The CDR3 region has the DNA TGTGCCTGGAGTTACCGGACGGTGGGGCACTACGAGCAGTACTTC.

V gene TRBV11-2 combines with J gene TRBJ2-6; D not resolved. Germline V gene data show CDR1 as SGHAT and CDR2 as FQNNGV. The V and J ends lost 5 bases and 3 bases respectively, with 14 bases between them. This CDR3 has 16 amino acids. The CDR3 DNA follows: TGTGCCAGCAGCGACCTCACGCTAGGTGGGGCCAACGTCCTGACTTTC. The encoded protein is CASSDLTLGGANVLTF.

V usage is TRBV7-3 and J usage is TRBJ1-1, with D hard to call. V lost 5 bases, J lost 4 bases, and 11 bases lay in between. The germline CDR1 and CDR2 sequences are SGHTA and FQGTGA. This CDR3 is 13 amino acids long. The CDR3 reads CASSATSVTEAFF. CDR3 in DNA: TGTGCCAGCAGCGCTACGTCTGTCACTGAAGCTTTCTTT. Combining the CDR3 with reference TRBV7-3 and TRBJ1-1 gives the whole variable domain GAGVSQTPSNKVTEKGKYVELRCDPISGHTALYWYRQSLGQGPEFLIYFQGTGAADDSGLPNDRFFAVRPEGSVSTLKIQRTERGDSAVYLCASSATSVTEAFFGQGTRLTVV.

A single count supports this clone. The genes are TRBV27 and TRBJ1-1, with TRBD1 identical over 7 bases. The CDR3 runs 15 residues. From germline, CDR1 is MNHEY and CDR2 SMNVEV (reference sequence). V was pared by 5 bases and J by 5 bases, with 11 bases of the junction left unmatched. In DNA, the CDR3 is TGTGCCAGCAGTGCCGACCGGGACAGAGTGACTGAAGCTTTCTTT. Translated, it gives CASSADRDRVTEAFF.

The gene calls are TRBV7-3 and TRBJ2-7, with 8 nucleotides matching TRBD1. Germline lookup yields CDR1 SGHTA and CDR2 FQGTGA. CDR3 length: 14 amino acids. After removal of 4 bases from V and 5 bases from J, the junction contained 7 bases not matched to a gene. The CDR3 nucleotides read TGTGCCAGCAGCTATTCAGGGGGCCTGGACGAGCAGTACTTC. Amino acids: CASSYSGGLDEQYF.

This sequence joins TRBV11-1 and TRBJ1-2; 8 bases are a match to TRBD1. The CDR3 is 15 amino acids. Per germline, CDR1 SGHAT and CDR2 FQDESV (reference sequence). V lost 1 base to trimming and J lost 7 bases; unmatched junction nucleotides: 8. CDR3 protein: CASSLDRRGLRGYTF. For the CDR3, the DNA is TGTGCCAGCAGCTTAGATCGCAGGGGGCTTCGTGGCTACACCTTC.

The rearrangement joins TRBV4-1 to TRBJ2-1, with no clear D. This CDR3 is 12 amino acids long. Per germline, CDR1 MGHRA and CDR2 YSYEKL. Trimming took off 1 base at V and 7 bases at J, with 5 bases between the two ends. This chain's CDR3 is CASSQAGNEQFF. CDR3 nucleotides: TGCGCCAGCAGCCAAGCGGGTAATGAGCAGTTCTTC.

This chain connects TRBV30 to TRBJ1-1; maybe TRBD1 (5 bases). The CDR3 consists of 15 residues. Germline V gene lookup returns CDR1 GTSNPN and CDR2 SVGIG (reference sequence). Trimming cost V 4 bases and J 0 bases, with 15 bases left between them. The CDR3: CAWIRAGNLNTEAFF. As DNA, the CDR3 is TGTGCCTGGATAAGGGCAGGGAATTTGAACACTGAAGCTTTCTTT.

The sample holds one count of this clone. The CDR3 here is CASSFTRQSPWTNTEAFF. DNA of the CDR3: TGTGCCAGCAGTTTCACCCGACAGTCTCCTTGGACGAACACTGAAGCTTTCTTT. The chain employs TRBV27 and TRBJ1-1, with D possibly matching TRBD1 (5 bases). Germline CDR1 is MNHEY and CDR2 is SMNVEV (reference sequence). Trimming took 3 bases from V and 1 from J, leaving 21 bases between them. CDR3 length equals 18 residues.

In DNA form, the CDR3 reads TGTGCCAGCAGGAAAGGGACACCGAACACCGGGGAGCTGTTTTTT. Its protein product is CASRKGTPNTGELFF. V gene TRBV6-1 combines with J gene TRBJ2-2; D is possibly TRBD1 (6 bases). Germline CDR1 MNHNS, CDR2 SASEGT. Trimming shortened V by 6 bases and J by 0 bases, and 11 bases separated the two germline ends. The CDR3 covers 15 residues.

This chain connects TRBV12-5 to TRBJ1-6; 7 nucleotides match TRBD1. Germline CDR1 LGHNT, CDR2 FRNRAP. J gave up 6 bases and V 4 bases, and 3 bases lay outside the gene matches. The CDR3 has 14 amino acids. The CDR3 coding sequence is TGTGCTAGTGGTTCGGGACAGCCTAATTCACCCCTCCACTTT. This codes for CASGSGQPNSPLHF.

The V gene is TRBV7-2, the J gene TRBJ2-2, with D unresolved. V lost 5 bases, J lost 7 bases, and 20 bases lay in between. This CDR3 spans 16 amino acids. Germline assignment: CDR1 SGHTA and CDR2 FQGNSA. The CDR3 loop reads CASSVTESKRVGELFF. The CDR3 bases are TGTGCCAGCAGCGTGACGGAGTCAAAACGTGTCGGGGAGCTGTTTTTT.

The chain uses TRBV7-2 and TRBJ2-5; possibly TRBD2 for D (5 bases). Germline V gene sequence: CDR1 SGHTA, CDR2 FQGNSA. This CDR3 region has 15 residues. V was trimmed by 4 bases and J by 7 bases, leaving 19 bases between them. CDR3 DNA sequence: TGTGCCAGCAGCTCACCCACAACTAGTTCAGGGACCCAGTACTTC. Protein product: CASSSPTTSSGTQYF.

CDR3 residues: CASSLVGTSGTEQYF. As DNA, the CDR3 is TGTGCCAGCAGCTTAGTGGGGACTAGCGGGACCGAGCAGTACTTC. The genes are TRBV7-6 and TRBJ2-7, with 13 bases aligning to TRBD2. CDR1 is SGHVS, CDR2 FNYEAQ, per germline. The CDR3 spans 15 residues. J gave up 6 bases and V 1 base, and 3 bases lay outside the gene matches.